Listed below are T cell receptor beta chains from one sample, sequenced in a study of siplizumab effects on memory and regulatory T cells. Profiled with immunoSEQ multiplex PCR; TCRdb holds only in-frame clones, not every one. Among about 100,000 clones listed, around 94% were seen once. Material for sequencing was Tregs sorted from blood. These receptors were taken from a human donor in good health. CDR3s include the opening cysteine and the closing phenylalanine or tryptophan. Fields, in order: D gene, J gene, V gene, clone size, CDR3 DNA, CDR3 protein. The D gene is left open where the match is weak. Only some rows state a clone size, as once, few, many or a class for expanded clones.

D gene: .; J gene: TRBJ2-1; V gene: TRBV11-2; clone size: .; CDR3 DNA: TGTGCCAGCAGCTTAACTAGTCCGGGGAATGAGCAGTTCTTC; CDR3 protein: CASSLTSPGNEQFF
D gene: TRBD1; J gene: TRBJ2-5; V gene: TRBV5-4; clone size: .; CDR3 DNA: TGTGCCAGCAGGCCAAACAGGGGTCAAGAGACCCAGTACTTC; CDR3 protein: CASRPNRGQETQYF
D gene: TRBD1; J gene: TRBJ1-6; V gene: TRBV6-1; clone size: once; CDR3 DNA: TGTGCCAGCCATAACCGGGGGACAGGGGTTTCACCCCTCCACTTT; CDR3 protein: CASHNRGTGVSPLHF
D gene: .; J gene: TRBJ2-2; V gene: TRBV5-5; clone size: .; CDR3 DNA: TGTGCCAGCAGCTTGGGGCTCGCTCAAGCCGGGGAGCTGTTTTTT; CDR3 protein: CASSLGLAQAGELFF
D gene: .; J gene: TRBJ1-1; V gene: TRBV18; clone size: .; CDR3 DNA: TGTGCCAGCTCACCATCCGGGGGCAGTTACACTGAAGCTTTCTTT; CDR3 protein: CASSPSGGSYTEAFF
D gene: .; J gene: TRBJ2-7; V gene: TRBV6-5; clone size: .; CDR3 DNA: TGTGCCAGCAGCCTAGTCAGGGAGAGCTCCTACGAGCAGTACTTC; CDR3 protein: CASSLVRESSYEQYF
D gene: .; J gene: TRBJ2-2; V gene: TRBV29-1; clone size: .; CDR3 DNA: TGCAGCGTGGGGATATATCTTTCGAAGGGCACCGGGGAGCTGTTTTTT; CDR3 protein: CSVGIYLSKGTGELFF
D gene: .; J gene: TRBJ2-6; V gene: TRBV19; clone size: .; CDR3 DNA: TGTGCCAGTAGTATTCCAGGACGTTCTGGGGCCAACGTCCTGACTTTC; CDR3 protein: CASSIPGRSGANVLTF
D gene: .; J gene: TRBJ2-7; V gene: TRBV5-6; clone size: .; CDR3 DNA: TGTGCCAGCAGCCCCGGGACAGCCCGGGGGATGGGCGAGCAGTACTTC; CDR3 protein: CASSPGTARGMGEQYF
D gene: .; J gene: TRBJ1-2; V gene: TRBV25-1; clone size: once; CDR3 DNA: TGTGCCAGCAGTGAAAGGGGGACCGATGGCTACACCTTC; CDR3 protein: CASSERGTDGYTF
D gene: .; J gene: TRBJ1-1; V gene: TRBV6-5; clone size: .; CDR3 DNA: TGTGCCGGCAGTTACTCGATTTTGGGCACTGAAGCTTTCTTT; CDR3 protein: CAGSYSILGTEAFF
D gene: TRBD1; J gene: TRBJ2-1; V gene: TRBV7-9; clone size: .; CDR3 DNA: TGTGCCAGCAGCACCGGACAGGTTGGCTACAATGAGCAGTTCTTC; CDR3 protein: CASSTGQVGYNEQFF
D gene: TRBD2; J gene: TRBJ2-5; V gene: TRBV7-8; clone size: .; CDR3 DNA: TGTGCCAGCAGCTTAATTTGGGGGGGACGGGCGCCCGGGTACTTC; CDR3 protein: CASSLIWGGRAPGYF
D gene: TRBD2; J gene: TRBJ2-3; V gene: TRBV5-1; clone size: .; CDR3 DNA: TGCGCCAGCAGCCTCCGGACTAGCGGGAGTTCAGATACGCAGTATTTT; CDR3 protein: CASSLRTSGSSDTQYF
D gene: .; J gene: TRBJ1-4; V gene: TRBV28; clone size: .; CDR3 DNA: TGTGCCAGCAGAGGGGGGGCGCAGCGCGAAAAACTGTTTTTT; CDR3 protein: CASRGGAQREKLFF
D gene: .; J gene: TRBJ2-5; V gene: TRBV5-1; clone size: .; CDR3 DNA: TGCGCCAGCAGCCAGGACACAGTCCAAGAGACCCAGTACTTC; CDR3 protein: CASSQDTVQETQYF
D gene: .; J gene: TRBJ1-6; V gene: TRBV11-1; clone size: .; CDR3 DNA: TGTGCCAGCAGCATTGCCAGGAATTCACCCCTCCACTTT; CDR3 protein: CASSIARNSPLHF
D gene: .; J gene: TRBJ1-4; V gene: TRBV6-6; clone size: .; CDR3 DNA: TGTGCCAGCAGTTCGACGGGTTTTAATGAAAAACTGTTTTTT; CDR3 protein: CASSSTGFNEKLFF
D gene: .; J gene: TRBJ2-3; V gene: TRBV18; clone size: .; CDR3 DNA: TGTGCCAGCTCACCAGTCTGGGGGGATGGGAGCACAGATACGCAGTATTTT; CDR3 protein: CASSPVWGDGSTDTQYF
D gene: .; J gene: TRBJ1-2; V gene: TRBV30; clone size: once; CDR3 DNA: TGTGCCTGGAGTGTAGGGTTTGGCCGCGCCAAAGGGGGCTATGGCTACACCTTC; CDR3 protein: CAWSVGFGRAKGGYGYTF
D gene: TRBD2; J gene: TRBJ2-1; V gene: TRBV7-9; clone size: few; CDR3 DNA: TGTGCCAGCAGCCCCCGACTAGCGGGAGTCGGTTCCTACAATGAGCAGTTCTTC; CDR3 protein: CASSPRLAGVGSYNEQFF
D gene: .; J gene: TRBJ1-5; V gene: TRBV6-1; clone size: few; CDR3 DNA: TGTGCCACCGGGGGACAACCGAATCAGCCCCAGCATTTT; CDR3 protein: CATGGQPNQPQHF
D gene: .; J gene: TRBJ2-3; V gene: TRBV27; clone size: once; CDR3 DNA: TGTGCCAGCAGTTTTACCCCCGCAGATACGCAGTATTTT; CDR3 protein: CASSFTPADTQYF
D gene: .; J gene: TRBJ1-1; V gene: TRBV19; clone size: once; CDR3 DNA: TGTGCCAGTAGTACAGGGGTAGAGCTTGAAGCTTTCTTT; CDR3 protein: CASSTGVELEAFF
D gene: .; J gene: TRBJ2-3; V gene: TRBV7-9; clone size: .; CDR3 DNA: TGTGCCAGCAGCCTGGGCAGTCCAGATACGCAGTATTTT; CDR3 protein: CASSLGSPDTQYF
D gene: .; J gene: TRBJ2-3; V gene: TRBV11-3; clone size: .; CDR3 DNA: TGTGCCAGCAGGAGAATAGCGGACGCTAGCACAGATACGCAGTATTTT; CDR3 protein: CASRRIADASTDTQYF
D gene: .; J gene: TRBJ2-5; V gene: TRBV5-1; clone size: .; CDR3 DNA: TGCGCCAGCAGCTTGGTTATCGGACCCTCGAGGGAGACCCAGTACTTC; CDR3 protein: CASSLVIGPSRETQYF
D gene: TRBD1; J gene: TRBJ1-2; V gene: TRBV7-3; clone size: .; CDR3 DNA: TGTGCCAGCAGCTTAACTTGGACAGGGGTAGTCGGCTACACCTTC; CDR3 protein: CASSLTWTGVVGYTF
D gene: .; J gene: TRBJ2-7; V gene: TRBV29-1; clone size: .; CDR3 DNA: TGCAGCGTGGGCAGGACGAGTACCTACGAGCAGTACTTC; CDR3 protein: CSVGRTSTYEQYF
D gene: .; J gene: TRBJ1-2; V gene: TRBV4-1; clone size: .; CDR3 DNA: TGCGCCAGCAGCCAAACAGGACAGCCCCGAGCCGGCTACACCTTC; CDR3 protein: CASSQTGQPRAGYTF
D gene: .; J gene: TRBJ1-1; V gene: TRBV30; clone size: .; CDR3 DNA: TGTGCCTGGAGTGTGCCTAGGTTAGGGAAGAACACTGAAGCTTTCTTT; CDR3 protein: CAWSVPRLGKNTEAFF
D gene: .; J gene: TRBJ2-3; V gene: TRBV27; clone size: .; CDR3 DNA: TGTGCCAGCAGTTTTAAGAACAGCTTCACAGATACGCAGTATTTT; CDR3 protein: CASSFKNSFTDTQYF
D gene: TRBD2; J gene: TRBJ2-7; V gene: TRBV5-4; clone size: .; CDR3 DNA: TGTGCCAGCAGCTCAATGCCGGGACTAGCGGGGGCCTACGAGCAGTACTTC; CDR3 protein: CASSSMPGLAGAYEQYF
D gene: TRBD2; J gene: TRBJ2-1; V gene: TRBV7-9; clone size: .; CDR3 DNA: TGTGCCAGCAGCACTCAAAAGACTAGCGGGCTTTACAATGAGCAGTTCTTC; CDR3 protein: CASSTQKTSGLYNEQFF
D gene: .; J gene: TRBJ2-3; V gene: TRBV7-6; clone size: .; CDR3 DNA: TGTGCCAGCAGCTTAGCAGGGCCACGCACAGATACGCAGTATTTT; CDR3 protein: CASSLAGPRTDTQYF
D gene: .; J gene: TRBJ1-1; V gene: TRBV5-1; clone size: .; CDR3 DNA: TGCGCCAGCAGCTTGCAACAGAGAAGTTATGAAGCTTTCTTT; CDR3 protein: CASSLQQRSYEAFF
D gene: .; J gene: TRBJ2-1; V gene: TRBV4-1; clone size: .; CDR3 DNA: TGCGCCAGCAGCCCGCTGGGTTACAATGAGCAGTTCTTC; CDR3 protein: CASSPLGYNEQFF
D gene: .; J gene: TRBJ2-2; V gene: TRBV5-1; clone size: .; CDR3 DNA: TGCGCCAGCACCCTCATGGGTCCGGCCGGGGAGCTGTTTTTT; CDR3 protein: CASTLMGPAGELFF
D gene: .; J gene: TRBJ2-7; V gene: TRBV4-1; clone size: .; CDR3 DNA: TGCGCCAGCAGCCAGGATACCCCAGGGGTGGGCTACGAGCAGTACTTC; CDR3 protein: CASSQDTPGVGYEQYF
D gene: .; J gene: TRBJ1-1; V gene: TRBV5-8; clone size: .; CDR3 DNA: TGTGCCAGCAGCTATCTTTCGAATCCTTGGGAGAACACTGAAGCTTTCTTT; CDR3 protein: CASSYLSNPWENTEAFF
D gene: .; J gene: TRBJ2-3; V gene: TRBV18; clone size: .; CDR3 DNA: TGTGCCAGCTCACAAAACAAAGATACGCAGTATTTT; CDR3 protein: CASSQNKDTQYF
D gene: .; J gene: TRBJ1-1; V gene: TRBV5-1; clone size: .; CDR3 DNA: TGCGCCAGCAGCTCGAAAACCGGGACTCCTGAAGCTTTCTTT; CDR3 protein: CASSSKTGTPEAFF
D gene: .; J gene: TRBJ2-7; V gene: TRBV9; clone size: once; CDR3 DNA: TGTGCCAGCAGCCCCAACCCGGGATACCGCTCCTACGAGCAGTACTTC; CDR3 protein: CASSPNPGYRSYEQYF
D gene: .; J gene: TRBJ1-3; V gene: TRBV28; clone size: .; CDR3 DNA: TGTGCCAGCAGTTTACGGTCGGATACCTCTGGAAACACCATATATTTT; CDR3 protein: CASSLRSDTSGNTIYF
D gene: .; J gene: TRBJ2-3; V gene: TRBV7-8; clone size: .; CDR3 DNA: TGTGCCAGCAGCTTAGTTTCAGGGCGGGGAGATACGCAGTATTTT; CDR3 protein: CASSLVSGRGDTQYF